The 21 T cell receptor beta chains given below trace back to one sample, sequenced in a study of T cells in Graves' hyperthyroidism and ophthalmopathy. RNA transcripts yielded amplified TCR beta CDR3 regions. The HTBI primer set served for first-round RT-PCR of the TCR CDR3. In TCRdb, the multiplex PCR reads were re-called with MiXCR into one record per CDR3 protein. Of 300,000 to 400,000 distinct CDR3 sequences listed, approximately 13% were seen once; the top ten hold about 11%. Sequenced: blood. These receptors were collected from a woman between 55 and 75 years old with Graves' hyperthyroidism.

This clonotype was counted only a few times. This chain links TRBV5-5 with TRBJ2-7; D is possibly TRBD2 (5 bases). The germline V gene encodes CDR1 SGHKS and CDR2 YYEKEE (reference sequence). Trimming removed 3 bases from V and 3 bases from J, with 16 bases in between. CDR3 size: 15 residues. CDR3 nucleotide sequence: TGTGCCAGCAGCTCAGGAACGGGGTTATACTACGAGCAGTACTTC. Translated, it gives CASSSGTGLYYEQYF.

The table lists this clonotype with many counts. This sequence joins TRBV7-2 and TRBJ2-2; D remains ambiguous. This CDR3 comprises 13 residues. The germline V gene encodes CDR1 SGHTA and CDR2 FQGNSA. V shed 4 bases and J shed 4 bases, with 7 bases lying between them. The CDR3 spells CASSWSGTGELFF. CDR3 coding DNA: TGTGCCAGCAGCTGGTCCGGCACCGGGGAGCTGTTTTTT.

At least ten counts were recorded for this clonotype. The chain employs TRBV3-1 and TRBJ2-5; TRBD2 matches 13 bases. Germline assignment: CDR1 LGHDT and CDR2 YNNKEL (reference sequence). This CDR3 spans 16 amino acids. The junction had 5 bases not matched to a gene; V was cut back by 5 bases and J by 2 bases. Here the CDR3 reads CASSVGGLAGQETQYF. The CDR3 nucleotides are TGTGCCAGCAGCGTCGGGGGACTAGCGGGGCAAGAGACCCAGTACTTC.

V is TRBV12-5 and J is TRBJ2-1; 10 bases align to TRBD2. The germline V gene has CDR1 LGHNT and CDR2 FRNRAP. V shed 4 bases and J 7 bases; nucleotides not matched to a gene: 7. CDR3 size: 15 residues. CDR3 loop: CASGSPNSGRNEQFF. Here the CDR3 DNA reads TGTGCTAGTGGTTCGCCGAATAGCGGGAGGAATGAGCAGTTCTTC. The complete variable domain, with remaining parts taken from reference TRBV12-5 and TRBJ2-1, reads DARVTQTPRHKVTEMGQEVTMRCQPILGHNTVFWYRQTMMQGLELLAYFRNRAPLDDSGMPKDRFSAEMPDATLATLKIQPSEPRDSAVYFCASGSPNSGRNEQFFGPGTRLTVL.

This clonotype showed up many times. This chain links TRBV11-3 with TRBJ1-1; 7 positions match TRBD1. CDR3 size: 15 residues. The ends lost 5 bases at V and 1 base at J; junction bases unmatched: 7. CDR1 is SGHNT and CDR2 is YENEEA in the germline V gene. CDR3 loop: CASSRTRTGNTEAFF. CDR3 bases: TGTGCCAGCAGCAGGACACGGACAGGGAACACTGAAGCTTTCTTT.

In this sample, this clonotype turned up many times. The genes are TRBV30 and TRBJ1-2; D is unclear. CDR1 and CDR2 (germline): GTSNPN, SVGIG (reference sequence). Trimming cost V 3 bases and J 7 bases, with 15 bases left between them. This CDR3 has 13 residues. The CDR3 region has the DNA TGTGCCTGGAGCGGGTACTCCGTGAGTGGCTACACCTTC. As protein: CAWSGYSVSGYTF.

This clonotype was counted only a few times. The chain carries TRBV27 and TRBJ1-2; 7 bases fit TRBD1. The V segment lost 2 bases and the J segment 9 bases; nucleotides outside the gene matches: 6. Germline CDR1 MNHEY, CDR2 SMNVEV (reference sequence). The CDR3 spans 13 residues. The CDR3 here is CASSLTQTGRYTF. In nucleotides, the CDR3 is TGTGCCAGCAGTTTAACCCAGACAGGGCGCTACACCTTC.

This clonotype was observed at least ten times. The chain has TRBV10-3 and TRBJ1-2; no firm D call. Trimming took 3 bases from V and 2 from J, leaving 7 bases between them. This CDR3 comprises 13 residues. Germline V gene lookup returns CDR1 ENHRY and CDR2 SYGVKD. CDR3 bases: TGTGCCATCAGTGAAGTGGCGAACTATGGCTACACCTTC. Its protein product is CAISEVANYGYTF.

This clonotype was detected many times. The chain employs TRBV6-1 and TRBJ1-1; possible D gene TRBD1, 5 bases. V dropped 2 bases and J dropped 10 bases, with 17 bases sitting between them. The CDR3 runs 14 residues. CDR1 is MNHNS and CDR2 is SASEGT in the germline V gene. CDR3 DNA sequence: TGTGCCAGCAGTGAATTTGAGGACACAGGCCTAGCTTTCTTT. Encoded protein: CASSEFEDTGLAFF.

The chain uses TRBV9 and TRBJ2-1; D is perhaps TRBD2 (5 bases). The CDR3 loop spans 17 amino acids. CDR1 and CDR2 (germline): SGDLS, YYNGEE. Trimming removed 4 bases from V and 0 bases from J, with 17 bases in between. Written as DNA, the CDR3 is TGTGCCAGCAGCTCCGCGCGTCCGGGAAGCTCCTACAATGAGCAGTTCTTC. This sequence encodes CASSSARPGSSYNEQFF.

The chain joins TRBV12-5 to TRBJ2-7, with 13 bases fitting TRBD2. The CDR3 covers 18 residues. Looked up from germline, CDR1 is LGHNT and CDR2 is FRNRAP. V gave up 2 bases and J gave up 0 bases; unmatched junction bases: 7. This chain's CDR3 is CASGLYGLAGVGSYEQYF. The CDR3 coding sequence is TGTGCTAGTGGTTTGTACGGACTAGCGGGAGTGGGCTCCTACGAGCAGTACTTC.

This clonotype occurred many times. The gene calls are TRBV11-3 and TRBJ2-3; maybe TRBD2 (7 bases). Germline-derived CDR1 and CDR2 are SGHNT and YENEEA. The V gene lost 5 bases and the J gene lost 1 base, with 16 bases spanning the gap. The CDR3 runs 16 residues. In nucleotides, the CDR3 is TGTGCCAGCAGCAAGGGGGGAGGGTATGGCACAGATACGCAGTATTTT. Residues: CASSKGGGYGTDTQYF.

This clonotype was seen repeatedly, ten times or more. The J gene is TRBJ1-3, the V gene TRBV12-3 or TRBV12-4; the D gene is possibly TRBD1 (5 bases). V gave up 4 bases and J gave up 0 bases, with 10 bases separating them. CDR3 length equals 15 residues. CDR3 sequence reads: CASSSRDDSGNTIYF. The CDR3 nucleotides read TGTGCCAGCAGTTCCCGGGACGACTCTGGAAACACCATATATTTT.

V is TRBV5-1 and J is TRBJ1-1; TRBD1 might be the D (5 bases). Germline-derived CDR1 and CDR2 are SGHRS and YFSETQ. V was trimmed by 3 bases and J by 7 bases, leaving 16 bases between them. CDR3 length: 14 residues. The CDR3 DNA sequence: TGCGCCAGCAGCTCCTTTCCGGGGGACTATGAAGCTTTCTTT. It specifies CASSSFPGDYEAFF.

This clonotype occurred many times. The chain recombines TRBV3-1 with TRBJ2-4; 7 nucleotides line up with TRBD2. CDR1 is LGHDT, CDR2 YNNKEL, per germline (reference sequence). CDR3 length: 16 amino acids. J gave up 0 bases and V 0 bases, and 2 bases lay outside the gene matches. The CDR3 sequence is CASSQEGGGAKNIQYF. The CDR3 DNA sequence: TGTGCCAGCAGCCAAGAGGGGGGGGGAGCCAAAAACATTCAGTACTTC. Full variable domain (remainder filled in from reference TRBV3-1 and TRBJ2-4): DTAVSQTPKYLVTQMGNDKSIKCEQNLGHDTMYWYKQDSKKFLKIMFSYNNKELIINETVPNRFSPKSPDKAHLNLHINSLELGDSAVYFCASSQEGGGAKNIQYFGAGTRLSVL.

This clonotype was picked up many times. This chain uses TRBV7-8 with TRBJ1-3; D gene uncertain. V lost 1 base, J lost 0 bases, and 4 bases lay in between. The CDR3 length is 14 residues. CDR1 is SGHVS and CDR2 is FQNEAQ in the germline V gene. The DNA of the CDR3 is TGTGCCAGCAGCTTAGACGGCTCTGGAAACACCATATATTTT. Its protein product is CASSLDGSGNTIYF. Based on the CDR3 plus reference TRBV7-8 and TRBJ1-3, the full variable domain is GAGVSQSPRYKVAKRGQDVALRCDPISGHVSLFWYQQALGQGPEFLTYFQNEAQLDKSGLPSDRFFAERPEGSVSTLKIQRTQQEDSAVYLCASSLDGSGNTIYFGEGSWLTVV.

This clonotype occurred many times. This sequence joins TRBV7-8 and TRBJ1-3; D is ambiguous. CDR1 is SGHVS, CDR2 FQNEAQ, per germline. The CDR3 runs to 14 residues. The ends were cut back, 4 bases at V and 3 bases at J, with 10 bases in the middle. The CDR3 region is CASSYTEDGNTIYF. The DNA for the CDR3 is TGTGCCAGCAGCTATACGGAGGATGGAAACACCATATATTTT.

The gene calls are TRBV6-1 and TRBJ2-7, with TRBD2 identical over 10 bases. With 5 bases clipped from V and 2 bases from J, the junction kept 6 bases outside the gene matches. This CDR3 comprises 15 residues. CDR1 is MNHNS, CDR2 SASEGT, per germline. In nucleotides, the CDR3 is TGTGCCAGCAGTCCAGGTGGACTAGCGGCCTACGAGCAGTACTTC. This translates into CASSPGGLAAYEQYF.

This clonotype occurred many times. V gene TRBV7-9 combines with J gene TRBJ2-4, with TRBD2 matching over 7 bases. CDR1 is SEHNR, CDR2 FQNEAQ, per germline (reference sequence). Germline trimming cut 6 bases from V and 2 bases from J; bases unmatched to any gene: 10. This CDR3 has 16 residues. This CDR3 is CASSYLADGPKNIQYF. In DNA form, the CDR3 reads TGTGCCAGCAGTTACCTAGCGGACGGCCCCAAAAACATTCAGTACTTC.

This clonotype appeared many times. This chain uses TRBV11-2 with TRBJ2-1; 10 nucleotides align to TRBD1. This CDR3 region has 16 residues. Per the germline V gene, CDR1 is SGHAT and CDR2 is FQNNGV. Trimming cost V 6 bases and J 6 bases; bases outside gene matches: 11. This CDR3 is CASSRDRDRGGNEQFF. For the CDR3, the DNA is TGTGCCAGCAGTAGAGACCGGGACAGGGGTGGCAATGAGCAGTTCTTC.

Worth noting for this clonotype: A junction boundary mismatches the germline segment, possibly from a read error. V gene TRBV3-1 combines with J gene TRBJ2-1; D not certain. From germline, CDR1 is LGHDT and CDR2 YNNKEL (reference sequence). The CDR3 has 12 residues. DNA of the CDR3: TGTACCAGCAGTCCGAGTTTGGGTGAGCAGTTCTTC. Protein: CTSSPSLGEQFF.